These 19 T cell receptor beta chains came from one sample sequenced in a study of T cell responses to AZD1222 COVID-19 vaccine. This table comes from immunoSEQ multiplex PCR, and its TCRdb copy is limited to in-frame clones, with some not included. The table includes more than 85,000 clones, roughly nine tenths detected once. Sequencing used peripheral blood, obtained on day 0 of AZD1222 vaccination. The source of these receptors is an adult in good health.

The chain joins TRBV5-1 to TRBJ2-1; 9 bases fit TRBD2. The CDR3 runs to 15 residues. Trimming removed 2 bases from V and 7 bases from J; junction bases left unmatched: 7. CDR1 is SGHRS and CDR2 is YFSETQ in the germline V gene. CDR3 in amino acids: CASSFLSGGQNEQFF. CDR3 in DNA: TGCGCCAGCAGCTTCCTTAGCGGGGGTCAGAATGAGCAGTTCTTC.

This clone has just one count. The CDR3 nucleotides are TGTGCCAGCAGCTTTACAGGGCTGTATGGCTACACCTTC. Translation: CASSFTGLYGYTF. The chain joins TRBV5-8 to TRBJ1-2; D perhaps matches TRBD1 (6 bases). Trimming cost V 2 bases and J 5 bases, with 10 bases left between them. Germline V gene lookup returns CDR1 SGHTS and CDR2 YDEGEE. The CDR3 extends over 13 amino acids.

J is TRBJ1-1 and V is TRBV27; D gene uncertain. V dropped 8 bases and J dropped 5 bases, with 18 bases sitting between them. CDR3 length equals 14 residues. Germline CDR1 MNHEY, CDR2 SMNVEV (reference sequence). The CDR3 loop is CASQQTVGVTEAFF. CDR3 sequence (DNA): TGTGCCAGCCAACAAACGGTGGGTGTTACTGAAGCTTTCTTT.

The genes are TRBV7-2 and TRBJ1-1; D ambiguous. Trimming removed 0 bases from V and 11 bases from J, with 13 bases in between. The length of the CDR3 is 13 residues. Germline V gives CDR1 SGHTA, CDR2 FQGNSA. The CDR3 reads CASSLAGVTNAFF. The DNA for the CDR3 is TGTGCCAGCAGCTTAGCCGGAGTCACTAACGCTTTCTTT.

The V gene is TRBV30, the J gene TRBJ2-1; tentatively, D is TRBD2 (6 bases). The CDR3 has 12 amino acids. Per the germline V gene, CDR1 is GTSNPN and CDR2 is SVGIG (reference sequence). V dropped 7 bases and J dropped 2 bases, with 9 bases sitting between them. CDR3 in DNA: TGTGCCTTTAGCGGACCCTACAATGAGCAGTTCTTC. It translates to CAFSGPYNEQFF.

The CDR3 protein is CASSKLAGGFYEQYF. For the CDR3, the DNA is TGCGCCAGCAGCAAACTAGCGGGAGGGTTCTACGAGCAGTACTTC. The chain employs TRBV10-2 and TRBJ2-7; 13 bases are shared with TRBD2. The CDR3 is made up of 15 amino acids. V shed 6 bases, J shed 3 bases, and the junction held 5 bases outside the gene matches. In germline, CDR1 is WSHSY, CDR2 SAAADI.

This clone appeared a few times. The genes are TRBV2 and TRBJ1-1; TRBD1 might be the D (5 bases). The CDR3 has 13 residues. Per germline, CDR1 SNHLY and CDR2 FYNNEI. V dropped 5 bases and J dropped 1 base, with 8 bases sitting between them. The CDR3 region is CASSSQGNTEAFF. DNA for the CDR3: TGTGCCAGCAGTAGCCAGGGGAACACTGAAGCTTTCTTT. The full variable domain, completed using reference TRBV2 and TRBJ1-1, is EPEVTQTPSHQVTQMGQEVILRCVPISNHLYFYWYRQILGQKVEFLVSFYNNEISEKSEIFDDQFSVERPDGSNFTLKIRSTKLEDSAMYFCASSSQGNTEAFFGQGTRLTVV.

This clone appeared a few times. This chain uses TRBV18 with TRBJ1-4; TRBD1 might be the D (5 bases). Trimming stripped 3 bases from V and 6 bases from J, with 8 bases between. This CDR3 has 13 residues. The germline CDR1 and CDR2 sequences are KGHSH and LQKENI. The CDR3, as DNA: TGTGCCAGCTCACCGGGACTTTATGAAAAACTGTTTTTT. Its protein product is CASSPGLYEKLFF.

V usage is TRBV18 and J usage is TRBJ1-6; possibly TRBD1 for D (5 bases). The length of the CDR3 is 14 residues. Between the trimmed V and J ends, which lost 2 bases and 7 bases, there was a span of 9 bases. Germline-derived CDR1 and CDR2 are KGHSH and LQKENI. DNA of the CDR3: TGTGCCAGCTCACCAGGCCAGGGCAATTCACCCCTCCACTTT. Amino acids: CASSPGQGNSPLHF.

This clone has just a few counts. The rearrangement uses TRBV6-5 and TRBJ2-1, with D unclear. The CDR3 consists of 15 residues. Germline V gene sequence: CDR1 MNHEY, CDR2 SVGAGI. V was trimmed by 0 bases and J by 10 bases, leaving 16 bases between them. CDR3 bases: TGTGCCAGCAGTTACTCGAGTGCTCTCCCTCGGGAGCAGTTCTTC. Residues: CASSYSSALPREQFF.

The chain is built from TRBV5-1 and TRBJ1-1, with unresolved D. The CDR3 spans 13 residues. The V end lost 3 bases, the J end lost 3 bases, and 9 bases lay between the germline ends. Germline CDR1 reads SGHRS; CDR2 reads YFSETQ. The CDR3 reads CASSSSGDTEAFF. CDR3 nucleotides: TGCGCCAGCAGCTCTAGTGGTGACACTGAAGCTTTCTTT.

The chain uses TRBV27 and TRBJ2-1, with a weak D call TRBD2 (6 bases). The V and J ends lost 7 bases and 1 base respectively, with 11 bases between them. The CDR3 sequence is 14 residues long. The germline V gene has CDR1 MNHEY and CDR2 SMNVEV (reference sequence). In DNA form, the CDR3 reads TGTGCCAGCACCCCGGGAGTGTCCTACAATGAGCAGTTCTTC. Amino acids: CASTPGVSYNEQFF.

The sample holds one count of this clone. The chain uses TRBV5-6 and TRBJ1-6; 7 bases are a match to TRBD1. J was trimmed by 4 bases and V by 4 bases; bases with no gene match: 5. The CDR3 is 15 residues long. Germline V gene sequence: CDR1 SGHDT, CDR2 YYEEEE. The DNA for the CDR3 is TGTGCCAGCAGCGGGGGGACAGAGTATAATTCACCCCTCCACTTT. Its translation: CASSGGTEYNSPLHF.

This chain joins TRBV18 and TRBJ1-3; no firm D call. V was clipped by 2 bases and J by 0 bases, with 8 bases between them. Germline CDR1 is KGHSH and CDR2 is LQKENI. This CDR3 region has 15 residues. CDR3 in amino acids: CASSPGGSSGNTIYF. CDR3 bases: TGTGCCAGCTCACCAGGAGGGTCCTCTGGAAACACCATATATTTT.

The chain employs TRBV5-5 and TRBJ2-3; D ambiguous. CDR1 and CDR2 (germline): SGHKS, YYEKEE (reference sequence). Trimming cost V 1 base and J 0 bases, with 9 bases left between them. This CDR3 contains 15 residues. The CDR3 here is CASSLPIASTDTQYF. The CDR3 DNA reads as TGTGCCAGCAGCTTGCCCATCGCCAGCACAGATACGCAGTATTTT.

This clone was observed a single time. The J gene is TRBJ1-1, the V gene TRBV13; D possibly corresponds to TRBD1 (5 bases). Germline V gene lookup returns CDR1 PRHDT and CDR2 FYEKMQ (reference sequence). CDR3 length: 17 residues. Trimming removed 5 bases at V and 4 bases at J, with 23 bases between. The CDR3 DNA sequence: TGTGCCAGCAGCCTCCCCCGGCAGGGTAAAATGGTCACTGAAGCTTTCTTT. This codes for CASSLPRQGKMVTEAFF.

The chain employs TRBV5-4 and TRBJ1-1; tentatively, D is TRBD1 (6 bases). The V gene lost 1 base and the J gene lost 3 bases, with 13 bases spanning the gap. CDR3 size: 15 residues. In germline, CDR1 is SGHNT, CDR2 YYREEE (reference sequence). CDR3 region: CASSLRAGADTEAFF. In nucleotides, the CDR3 is TGTGCCAGCAGCTTGAGGGCGGGGGCAGACACTGAAGCTTTCTTT.

J is TRBJ2-5 and V is TRBV5-1; 7 bases match TRBD2. V shed 2 bases and J 2 bases; nucleotides not matched to a gene: 9. CDR1 SGHRS and CDR2 YFSETQ come from the germline V gene. This CDR3 has 16 residues. The CDR3 spells CASSLGSGAGQETQYF. In DNA form, the CDR3 reads TGCGCCAGCAGCTTAGGTAGCGGAGCGGGGCAAGAGACCCAGTACTTC.

On this clone: Germline is not matched at one junction end, which may reflect a read error. This chain joins TRBV12-3 or TRBV12-4 and TRBJ2-3, with 12 positions matching TRBD2. The CDR3 has 11 residues. CDR3 region: CASRQGLAGPF. CDR3 DNA: TGTGCCAGCAGACAGGGACTAGCGGGCCCTTTT.